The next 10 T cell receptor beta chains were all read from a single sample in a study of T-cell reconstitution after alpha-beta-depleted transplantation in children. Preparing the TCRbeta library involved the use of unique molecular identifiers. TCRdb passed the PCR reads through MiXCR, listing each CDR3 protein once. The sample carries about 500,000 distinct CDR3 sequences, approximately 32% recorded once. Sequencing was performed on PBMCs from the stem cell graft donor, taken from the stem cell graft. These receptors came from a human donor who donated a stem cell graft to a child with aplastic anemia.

CDR3 in amino acids: CASSLGRQGVTGELFF. CDR3 DNA: TGTGCCAGCAGCTTAGGGAGACAGGGAGTCACCGGGGAGCTGTTTTTT. The chain links TRBV7-8 to TRBJ2-2; 7 nucleotides line up with TRBD1. V was pared by 1 base and J by 4 bases, with 6 bases of the junction left unmatched. This CDR3 region has 16 residues. Germline CDR1 and CDR2: SGHVS and FQNEAQ.

The chain's CDR3 is CASSLLGGTGELFF. The CDR3 nucleotides read TGTGCCAGCAGTTTACTCGGGGGCACCGGGGAGCTGTTTTTT. The chain is built from TRBV12-3 or TRBV12-4 and TRBJ2-2; a weak D match, TRBD2 (6 bases). V lost 2 bases and J 4 bases, leaving 8 bases between the germline ends. This CDR3 has 14 residues.

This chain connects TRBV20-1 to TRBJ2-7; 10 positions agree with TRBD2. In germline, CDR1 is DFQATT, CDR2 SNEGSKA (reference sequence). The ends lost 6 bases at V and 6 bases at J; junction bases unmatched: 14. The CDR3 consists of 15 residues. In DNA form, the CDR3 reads TGCAGTGCCGGAGGGCTAGCGGGAGCTCTGGTCGAGCAGTACTTC. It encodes CSAGGLAGALVEQYF.

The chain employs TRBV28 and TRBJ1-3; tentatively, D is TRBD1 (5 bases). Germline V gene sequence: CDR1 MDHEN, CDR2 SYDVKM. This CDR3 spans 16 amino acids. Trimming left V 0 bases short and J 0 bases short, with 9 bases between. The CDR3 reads CASSLWSGGSGNTIYF. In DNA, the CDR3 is TGTGCCAGCAGTTTATGGTCGGGGGGCTCTGGAAACACCATATATTTT.

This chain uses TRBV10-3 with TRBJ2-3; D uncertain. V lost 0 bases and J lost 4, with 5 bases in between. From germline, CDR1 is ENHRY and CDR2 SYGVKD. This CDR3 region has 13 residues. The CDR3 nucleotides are TGTGCCATCAGTGAGTCCCTAGCAGATACGCAGTATTTT. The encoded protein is CAISESLADTQYF.

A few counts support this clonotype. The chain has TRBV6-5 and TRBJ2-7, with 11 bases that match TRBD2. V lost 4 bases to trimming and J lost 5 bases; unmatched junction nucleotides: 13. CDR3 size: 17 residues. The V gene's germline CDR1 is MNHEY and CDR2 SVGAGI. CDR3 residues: CASSSYIAGGPPHEQYF. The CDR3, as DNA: TGTGCCAGCAGTTCCTATATAGCGGGAGGGCCCCCCCACGAGCAGTACTTC.

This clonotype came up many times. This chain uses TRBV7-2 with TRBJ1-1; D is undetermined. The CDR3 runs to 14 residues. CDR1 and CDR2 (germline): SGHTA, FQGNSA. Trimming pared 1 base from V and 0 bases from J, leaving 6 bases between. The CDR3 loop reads CASSLVPLNTEAFF. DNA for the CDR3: TGTGCCAGCAGCTTAGTCCCTTTGAACACTGAAGCTTTCTTT.

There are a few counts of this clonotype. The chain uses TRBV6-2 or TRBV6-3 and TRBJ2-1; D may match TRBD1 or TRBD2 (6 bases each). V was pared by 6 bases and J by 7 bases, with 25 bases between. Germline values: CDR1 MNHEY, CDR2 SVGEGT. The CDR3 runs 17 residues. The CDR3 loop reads CASSQGRITGAVNEQFF. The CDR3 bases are TGTGCCAGCAGCCAAGGGAGGATCACGGGGGCGGTGAATGAGCAGTTCTTC.

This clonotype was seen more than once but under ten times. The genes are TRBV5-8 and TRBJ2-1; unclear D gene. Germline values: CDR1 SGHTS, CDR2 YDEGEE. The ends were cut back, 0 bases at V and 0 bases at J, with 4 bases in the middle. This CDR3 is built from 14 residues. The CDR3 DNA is TGTGCCAGCAGCTTGGTGCTCTCCTACAATGAGCAGTTCTTC. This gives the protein CASSLVLSYNEQFF.

The CDR3 DNA is TGCAGTGCTAGGGCTAGATCGTACCAAGAGACCCAGTACTTC. Translation: CSARARSYQETQYF. J is TRBJ2-5 and V is TRBV20-1; D call uncertain. Germline-derived CDR1 and CDR2 are DFQATT and SNEGSKA (reference sequence). This CDR3 comprises 14 residues. Trimming left V 3 bases short and J 0 bases short, with 11 bases between.